This T cell receptor beta chain was captured in a study of metastatic and nonmetastatic thyroid tumors. Overall study: Repertoires from blood and tumor or nodule tissue of malignant and benign thyroid patients were compared.

This clone was seen at least ten times. Antigen unknown. How the authors handled the data: Researchers built a distant-metastasis classifier for papillary thyroid cancer that drew on CDR3 differences across clinicopathological groups. From the PCR reads, TCRdb re-called clones with MiXCR. TCRdb assigned the V and J calls; the authors' analysis was not used. Of 15,000 to 20,000 clones listed, 34% are singletons. Every patient underwent thyroid surgery untreated. Germline V lookup: CDR1 DFQATT, CDR2 SNEGSKA (reference sequence). This CDR3 has 15 residues. Deletions cut 0 bases from V and 4 bases from J, with 12 bases between. Overall study findings and caveats: Compared with benign nodules, malignant thyroid tumors were reported to have significantly higher TCR beta diversity in both blood and tumor.

The sample consisted of tumor tissue. This TCR derives from a female donor with papillary thyroid cancer or a benign thyroid nodule (not recorded which). Some clones in this sample may be carry-over from other donors' samples. The chain employs TRBV20-1 and TRBJ1-4; D remains ambiguous. CDR3 region: CSARETRADNEKLFF. CDR3 in DNA: TGCAGTGCTAGAGAGACCCGGGCCGATAATGAAAAACTGTTTTTT.